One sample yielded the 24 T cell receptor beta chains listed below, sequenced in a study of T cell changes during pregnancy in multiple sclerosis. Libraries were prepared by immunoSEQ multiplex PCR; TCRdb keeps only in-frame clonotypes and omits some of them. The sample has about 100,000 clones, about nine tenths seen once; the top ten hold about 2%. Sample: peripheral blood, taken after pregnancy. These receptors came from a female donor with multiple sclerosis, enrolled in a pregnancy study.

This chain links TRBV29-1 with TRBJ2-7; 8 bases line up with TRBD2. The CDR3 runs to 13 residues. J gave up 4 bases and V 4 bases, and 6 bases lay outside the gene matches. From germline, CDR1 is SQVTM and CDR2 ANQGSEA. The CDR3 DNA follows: TGCAGCGTTGGGCCTAGCGGGTCATACGAGCAGTACTTC. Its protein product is CSVGPSGSYEQYF.

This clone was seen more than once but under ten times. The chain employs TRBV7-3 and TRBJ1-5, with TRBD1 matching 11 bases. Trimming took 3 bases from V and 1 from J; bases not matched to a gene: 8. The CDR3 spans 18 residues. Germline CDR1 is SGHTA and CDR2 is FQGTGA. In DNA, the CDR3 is TGTGCCAGCAGCTTCCGGGACAGGGGGTTGGGGAGCAATCAGCCCCAGCATTTT. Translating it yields CASSFRDRGLGSNQPQHF.

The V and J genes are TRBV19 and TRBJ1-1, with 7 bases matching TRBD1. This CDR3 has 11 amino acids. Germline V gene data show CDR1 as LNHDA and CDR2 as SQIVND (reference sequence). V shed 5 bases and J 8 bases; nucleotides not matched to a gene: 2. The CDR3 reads CASSRQGEAFF. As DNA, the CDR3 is TGTGCCAGTAGTCGACAGGGCGAAGCTTTCTTT.

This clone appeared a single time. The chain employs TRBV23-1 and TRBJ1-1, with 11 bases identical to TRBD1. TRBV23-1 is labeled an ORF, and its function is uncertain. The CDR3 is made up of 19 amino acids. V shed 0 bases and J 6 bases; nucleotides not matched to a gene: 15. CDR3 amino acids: CASSQSSTVSDRGLPEAFF. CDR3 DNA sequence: TGCGCCAGCAGTCAATCCTCCACCGTATCGGACAGGGGGCTGCCTGAAGCTTTCTTT.

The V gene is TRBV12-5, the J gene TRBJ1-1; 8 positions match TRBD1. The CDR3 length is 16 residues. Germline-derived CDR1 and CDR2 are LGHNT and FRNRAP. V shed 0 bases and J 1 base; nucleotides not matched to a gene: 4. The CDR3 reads CASGLVLGQGNTEAFF. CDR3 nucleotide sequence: TGTGCTAGTGGTTTGGTACTCGGACAGGGGAACACTGAAGCTTTCTTT.

The DNA of the CDR3 is TGTGCCTGGAGTAAGTCCGGGAACACTGAAGCTTTCTTT. This gives the protein CAWSKSGNTEAFF. The chain uses TRBV30 and TRBJ1-1; D unresolved. This CDR3 spans 13 amino acids. Germline values: CDR1 GTSNPN, CDR2 SVGIG (reference sequence). Trimming took 2 bases from V and 1 from J, leaving 8 bases between them.

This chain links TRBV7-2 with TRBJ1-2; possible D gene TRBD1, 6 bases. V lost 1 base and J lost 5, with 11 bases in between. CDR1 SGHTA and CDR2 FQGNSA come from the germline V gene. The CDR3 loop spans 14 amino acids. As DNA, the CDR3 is TGTGCCAGCAGCTTAGGGACAGAGGTATATGGCTACACCTTC. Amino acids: CASSLGTEVYGYTF.

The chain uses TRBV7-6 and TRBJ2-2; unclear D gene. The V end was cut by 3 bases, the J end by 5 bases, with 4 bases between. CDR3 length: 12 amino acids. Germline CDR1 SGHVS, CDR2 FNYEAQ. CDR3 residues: CASSFGTGELFF. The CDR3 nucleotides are TGTGCCAGCAGCTTCGGTACCGGGGAGCTGTTTTTT. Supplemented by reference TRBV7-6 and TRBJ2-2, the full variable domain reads GAGVSQSPRYKVTKRGQDVALRCDPISGHVSLYWYRQALGQGPEFLTYFNYEAQQDKSGLPNDRFSAERPEGSISTLTIQRTEQRDSAMYRCASSFGTGELFFGEGSRLTVL.

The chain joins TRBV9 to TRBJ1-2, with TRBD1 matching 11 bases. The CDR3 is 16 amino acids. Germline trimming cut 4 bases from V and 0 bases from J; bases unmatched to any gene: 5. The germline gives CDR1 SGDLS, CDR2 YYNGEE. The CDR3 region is CASSRGQGDSNYGYTF. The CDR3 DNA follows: TGTGCCAGCAGCAGGGGACAGGGGGATTCTAACTATGGCTACACCTTC.

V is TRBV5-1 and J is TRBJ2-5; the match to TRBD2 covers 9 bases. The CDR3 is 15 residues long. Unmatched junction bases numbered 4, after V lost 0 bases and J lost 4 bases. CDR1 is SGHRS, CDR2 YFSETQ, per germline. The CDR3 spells CASSLGAGGRETQYF. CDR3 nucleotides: TGCGCCAGCAGCTTGGGTGCGGGGGGGCGAGAGACCCAGTACTTC.

The CDR3 here is CAWSVGGGDEQYF. Here the CDR3 DNA reads TGTGCCTGGAGTGTAGGGGGCGGCGACGAGCAGTACTTC. V is TRBV30 and J is TRBJ2-7, with 7 positions matching TRBD1. J was trimmed by 5 bases and V by 0 bases; bases with no gene match: 4. From germline, CDR1 is GTSNPN and CDR2 SVGIG (reference sequence). The CDR3 covers 13 residues.

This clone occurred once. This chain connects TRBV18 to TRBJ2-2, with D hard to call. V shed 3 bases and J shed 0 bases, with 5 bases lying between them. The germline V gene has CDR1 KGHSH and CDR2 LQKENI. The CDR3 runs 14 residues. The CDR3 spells CASSPQSNTGELFF. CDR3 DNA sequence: TGTGCCAGCTCACCCCAGTCGAACACCGGGGAGCTGTTTTTT.

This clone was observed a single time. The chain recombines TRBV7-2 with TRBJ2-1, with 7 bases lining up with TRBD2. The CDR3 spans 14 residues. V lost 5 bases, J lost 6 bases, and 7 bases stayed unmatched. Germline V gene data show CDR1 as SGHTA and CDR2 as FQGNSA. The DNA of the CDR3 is TGTGCCAGCAGCATGGAGCGGGATCCCAATGAGCAGTTCTTC. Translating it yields CASSMERDPNEQFF.

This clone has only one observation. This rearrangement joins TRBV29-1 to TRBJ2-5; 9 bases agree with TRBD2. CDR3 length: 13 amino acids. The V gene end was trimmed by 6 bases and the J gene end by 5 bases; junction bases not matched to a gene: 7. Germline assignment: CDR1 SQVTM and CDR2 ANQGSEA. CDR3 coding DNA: TGCAGCGTCGTTAGCGGGAGAGGGGAGACCCAGTACTTC. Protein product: CSVVSGRGETQYF.

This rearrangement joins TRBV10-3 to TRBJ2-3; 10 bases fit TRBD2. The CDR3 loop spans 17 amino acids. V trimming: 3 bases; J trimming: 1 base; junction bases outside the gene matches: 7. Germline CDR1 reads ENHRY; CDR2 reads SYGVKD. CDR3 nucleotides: TGTGCCATCAGTGACCTTCGGGGGACTAGCGGCACAGATACGCAGTATTTT. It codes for CAISDLRGTSGTDTQYF.

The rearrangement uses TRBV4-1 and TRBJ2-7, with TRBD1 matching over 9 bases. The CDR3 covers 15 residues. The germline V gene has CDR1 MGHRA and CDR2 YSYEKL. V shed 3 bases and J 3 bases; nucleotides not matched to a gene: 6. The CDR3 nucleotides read TGCGCCAGCAGCCAGGGACAGGGCTTTGACTACGAGCAGTACTTC. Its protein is CASSQGQGFDYEQYF.

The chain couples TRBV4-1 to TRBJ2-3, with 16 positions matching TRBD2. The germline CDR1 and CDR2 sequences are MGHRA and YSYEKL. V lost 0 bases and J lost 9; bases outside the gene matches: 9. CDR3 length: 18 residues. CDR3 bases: TGCGCCAGCAGCCAAGACCCGCCGGGACTAGCGGGAGGGCTAACGCAGTATTTT. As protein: CASSQDPPGLAGGLTQYF.

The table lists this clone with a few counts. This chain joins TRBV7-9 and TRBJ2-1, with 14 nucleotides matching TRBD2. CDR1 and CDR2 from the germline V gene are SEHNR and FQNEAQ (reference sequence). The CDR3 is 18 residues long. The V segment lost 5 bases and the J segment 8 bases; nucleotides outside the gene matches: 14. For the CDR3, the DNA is TGTGCCAGCAGCCGCGGACTAGCGGGGGGCTCCCCCTGGGATGAGCAGTTCTTC. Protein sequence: CASSRGLAGGSPWDEQFF.

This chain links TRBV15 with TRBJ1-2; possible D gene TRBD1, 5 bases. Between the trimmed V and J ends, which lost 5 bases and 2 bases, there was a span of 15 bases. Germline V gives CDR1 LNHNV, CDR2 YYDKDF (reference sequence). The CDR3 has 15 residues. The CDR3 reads CATSGLTDGNYGYTF. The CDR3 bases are TGTGCCACCAGCGGGTTGACAGACGGGAACTATGGCTACACCTTC.

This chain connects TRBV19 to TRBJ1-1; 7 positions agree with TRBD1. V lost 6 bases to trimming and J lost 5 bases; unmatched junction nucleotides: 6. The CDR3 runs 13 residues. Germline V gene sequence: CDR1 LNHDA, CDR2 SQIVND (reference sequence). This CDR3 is CASSGRGVTEAFF. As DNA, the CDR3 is TGTGCCAGTAGCGGCAGGGGGGTTACTGAAGCTTTCTTT. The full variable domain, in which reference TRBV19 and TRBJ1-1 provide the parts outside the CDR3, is DGGITQSPKYLFRKEGQNVTLSCEQNLNHDAMYWYRQDPGQGLRLIYYSQIVNDFQKGDIAEGYSVSREKKESFPLTVTSAQKNPTAFYLCASSGRGVTEAFFGQGTRLTVV.

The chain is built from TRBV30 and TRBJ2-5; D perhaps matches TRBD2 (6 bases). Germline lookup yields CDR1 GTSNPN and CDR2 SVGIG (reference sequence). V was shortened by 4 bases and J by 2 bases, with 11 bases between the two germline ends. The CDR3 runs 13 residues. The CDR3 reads CAWMLRGQETQYF. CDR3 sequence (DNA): TGTGCCTGGATGCTGCGGGGTCAAGAGACCCAGTACTTC.

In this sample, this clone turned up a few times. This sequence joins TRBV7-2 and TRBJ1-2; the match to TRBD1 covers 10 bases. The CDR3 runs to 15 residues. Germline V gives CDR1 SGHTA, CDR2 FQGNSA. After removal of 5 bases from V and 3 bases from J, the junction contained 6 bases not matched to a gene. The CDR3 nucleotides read TGTGCCAGCAGCATAGAGACAGGGGGCCACTATGGCTACACCTTC. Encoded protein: CASSIETGGHYGYTF.

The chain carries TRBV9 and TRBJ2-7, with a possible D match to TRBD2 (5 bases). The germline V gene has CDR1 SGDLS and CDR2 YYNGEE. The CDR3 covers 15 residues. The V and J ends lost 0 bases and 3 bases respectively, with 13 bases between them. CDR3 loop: CASSVDPTGIYEQYF. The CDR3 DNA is TGTGCCAGCAGCGTAGATCCCACGGGAATCTACGAGCAGTACTTC.

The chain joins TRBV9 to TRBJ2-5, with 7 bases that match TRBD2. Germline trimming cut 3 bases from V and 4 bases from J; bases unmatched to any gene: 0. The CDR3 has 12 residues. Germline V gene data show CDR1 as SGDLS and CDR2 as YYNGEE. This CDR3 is CASSGGGETQYF. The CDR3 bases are TGTGCCAGCAGCGGGGGGGGAGAGACCCAGTACTTC.